The text below deals with one T cell receptor beta chain. The antigen is not known. Treatment here: oral pan-JAK inhibitor, 5-10 mg twice daily. Peripheral blood and lesional scalp punch biopsies came from alopecia areata patients. CD4+ and CD8+ T cells were sorted from PBMCs. The data belong to a study of CD8+ T cells in alopecia areata. For the study at large: Patients in the treated group were given tofacitinib by mouth, 5 to 10 mg twice a day. Study-level findings and limits: Numerous expanded lesional clones remained in scalp and blood during tofacitinib.

Reverse transcribed after extraction, RNA yielded cDNA as the sequencing template. Libraries were prepared by immunoSEQ multiplex PCR; TCRdb keeps only in-frame clonotypes and omits some of them. The sample lists 50,000 to 65,000 clones, just over 45% occurring once. The CDR3 loop spans 14 amino acids. Trimming took off 1 base at V and 0 bases at J, with 7 bases between the two ends. Germline V gene sequence: CDR1 LGHNA, CDR2 YSLEER. The source is a human donor with alopecia areata. The chain is built from TRBV4-3 and TRBJ2-7, with no clear D. This material consisted of CD8+ T cells sorted from blood, taken around week 37, from a patient treated with tofacitinib. As DNA, the CDR3 is TGCGCCAGCAGCCAAGGGTCCAGCTCCTACGAGCAGTACTTC. This gives the protein CASSQGSSSYEQYF.